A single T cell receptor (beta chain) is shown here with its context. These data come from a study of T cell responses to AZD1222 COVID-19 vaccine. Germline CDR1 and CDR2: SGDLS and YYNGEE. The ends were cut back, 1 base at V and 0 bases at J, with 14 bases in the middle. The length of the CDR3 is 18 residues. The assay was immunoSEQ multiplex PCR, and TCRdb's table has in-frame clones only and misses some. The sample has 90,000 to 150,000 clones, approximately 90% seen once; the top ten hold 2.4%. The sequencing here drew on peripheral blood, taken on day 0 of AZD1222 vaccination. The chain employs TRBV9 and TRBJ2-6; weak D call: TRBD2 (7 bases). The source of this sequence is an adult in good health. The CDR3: CASSVRLGGASGANVLTF. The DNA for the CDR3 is TGTGCCAGCAGCGTAAGATTGGGGGGGGCCTCTGGGGCCAACGTCCTGACTTTC.